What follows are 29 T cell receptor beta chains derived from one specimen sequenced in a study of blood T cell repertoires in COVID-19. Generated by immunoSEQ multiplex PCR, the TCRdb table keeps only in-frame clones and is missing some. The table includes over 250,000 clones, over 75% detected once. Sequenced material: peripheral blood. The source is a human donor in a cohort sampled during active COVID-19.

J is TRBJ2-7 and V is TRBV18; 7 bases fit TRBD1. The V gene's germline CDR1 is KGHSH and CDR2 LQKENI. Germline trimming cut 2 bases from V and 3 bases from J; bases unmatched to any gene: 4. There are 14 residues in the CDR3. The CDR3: CASSPTAGGYEQYF. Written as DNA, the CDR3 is TGTGCCAGCTCACCAACGGCAGGGGGCTACGAGCAGTACTTC.

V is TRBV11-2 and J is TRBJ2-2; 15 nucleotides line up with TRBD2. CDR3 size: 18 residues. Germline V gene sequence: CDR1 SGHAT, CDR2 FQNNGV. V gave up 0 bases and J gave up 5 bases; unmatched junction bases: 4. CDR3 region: CASSLEGLAGGETGELFF. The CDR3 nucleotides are TGTGCCAGCAGCTTAGAGGGACTAGCGGGAGGTGAGACCGGGGAGCTGTTTTTT.

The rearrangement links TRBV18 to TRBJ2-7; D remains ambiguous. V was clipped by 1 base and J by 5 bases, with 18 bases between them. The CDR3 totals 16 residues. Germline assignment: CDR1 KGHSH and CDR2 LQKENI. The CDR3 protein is CASSPHNPPSPHEQYF. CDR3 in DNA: TGTGCCAGCTCACCACACAACCCTCCCTCCCCTCACGAGCAGTACTTC.

The CDR3 spells CASSEQGEGTEAFF. The CDR3, as DNA: TGTGCCAGCAGCGAACAGGGCGAGGGCACTGAAGCTTTCTTT. The chain recombines TRBV4-2 with TRBJ1-1, with D possibly matching TRBD1 (6 bases). Germline lookup yields CDR1 LGHNA and CDR2 YNFKEQ. The V end lost 5 bases, the J end lost 4 bases, and 14 bases lay between the germline ends. The CDR3 is 14 amino acids.

For the CDR3, the DNA is TGTGCCAGCAGCATATCTCCGGGACAGGGTTACGAGCAGTACTTC. It is translated as CASSISPGQGYEQYF. The gene calls are TRBV9 and TRBJ2-7, with 9 bases fitting TRBD1. J gave up 4 bases and V 4 bases, and 9 bases lay outside the gene matches. Germline CDR1 and CDR2: SGDLS and YYNGEE. The CDR3 runs 15 residues.

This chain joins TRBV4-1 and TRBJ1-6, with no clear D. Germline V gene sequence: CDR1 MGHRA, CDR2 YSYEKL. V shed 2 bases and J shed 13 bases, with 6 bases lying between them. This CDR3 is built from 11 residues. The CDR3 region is CASSQTGPLHF. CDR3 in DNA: TGCGCCAGCAGCCAAACCGGGCCCCTCCACTTT.

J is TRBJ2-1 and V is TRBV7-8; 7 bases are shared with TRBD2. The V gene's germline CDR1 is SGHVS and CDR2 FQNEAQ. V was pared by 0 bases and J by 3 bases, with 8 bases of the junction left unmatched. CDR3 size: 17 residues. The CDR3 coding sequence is TGTGCCAGCAGCTTAGCAAGGACTAGTCCTCGCTACAATGAGCAGTTCTTC. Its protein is CASSLARTSPRYNEQFF.

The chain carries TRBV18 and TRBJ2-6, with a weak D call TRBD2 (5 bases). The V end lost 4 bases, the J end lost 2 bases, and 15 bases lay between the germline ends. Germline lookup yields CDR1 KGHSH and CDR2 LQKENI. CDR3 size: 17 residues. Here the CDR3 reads CASSLVSSGTGANVLTF. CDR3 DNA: TGTGCCAGCTCACTTGTCTCCTCCGGGACTGGGGCCAACGTCCTGACTTTC.

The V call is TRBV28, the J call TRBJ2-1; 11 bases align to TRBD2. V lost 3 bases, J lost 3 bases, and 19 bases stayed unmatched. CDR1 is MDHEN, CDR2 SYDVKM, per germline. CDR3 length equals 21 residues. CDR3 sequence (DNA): TGTGCCAGCAGTTTTCCGCGGCGAATCTTAGCGGGAGGGCCCATCTACAATGAGCAGTTCTTC. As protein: CASSFPRRILAGGPIYNEQFF.

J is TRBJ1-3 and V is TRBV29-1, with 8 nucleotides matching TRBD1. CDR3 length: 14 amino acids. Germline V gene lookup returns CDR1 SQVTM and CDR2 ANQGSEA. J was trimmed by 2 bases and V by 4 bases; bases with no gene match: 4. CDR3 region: CSVAVQGAGNTIYF. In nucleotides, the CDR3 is TGCAGCGTTGCGGTACAGGGGGCTGGAAACACCATATATTTT. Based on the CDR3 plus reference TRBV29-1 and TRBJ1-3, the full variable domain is SAVISQKPSRDICQRGTSLTIQCQVDSQVTMMFWYRQQPGQSLTLIATANQGSEATYESGFVIDKFPISRPNLTFSTLTVSNMSPEDSSIYLCSVAVQGAGNTIYFGEGSWLTVV.

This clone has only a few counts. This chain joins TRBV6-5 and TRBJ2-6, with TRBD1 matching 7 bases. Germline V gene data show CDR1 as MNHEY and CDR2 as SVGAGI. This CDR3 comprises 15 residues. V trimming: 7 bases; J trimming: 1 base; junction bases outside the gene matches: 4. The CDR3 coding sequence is TGTGCCAGCACCTCAGGGGGATCTGGGGCCAACGTCCTGACTTTC. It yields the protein CASTSGGSGANVLTF.

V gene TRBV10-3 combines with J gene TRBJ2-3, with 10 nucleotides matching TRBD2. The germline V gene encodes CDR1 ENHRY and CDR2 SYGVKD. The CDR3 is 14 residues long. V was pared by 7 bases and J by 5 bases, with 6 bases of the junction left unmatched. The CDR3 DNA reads TGTGCCATCAAGCGGGAGGGCAGTGGAGATACGCAGTATTTT. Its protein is CAIKREGSGDTQYF.

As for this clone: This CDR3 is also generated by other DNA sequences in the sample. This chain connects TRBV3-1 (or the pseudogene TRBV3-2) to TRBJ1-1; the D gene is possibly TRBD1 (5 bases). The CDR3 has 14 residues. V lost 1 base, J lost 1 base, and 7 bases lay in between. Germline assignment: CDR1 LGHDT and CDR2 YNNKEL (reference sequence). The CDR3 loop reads CASSQGGGNTEAFF. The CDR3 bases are TGTGCCAGCAGCCAAGGGGGGGGGAACACTGAAGCTTTCTTT.

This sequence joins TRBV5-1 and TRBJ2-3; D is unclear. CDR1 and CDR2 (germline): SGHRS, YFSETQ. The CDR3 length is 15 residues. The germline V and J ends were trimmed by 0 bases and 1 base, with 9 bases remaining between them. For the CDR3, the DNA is TGCGCCAGCAGCTTGGGACGTACAGGCACAGATACGCAGTATTTT. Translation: CASSLGRTGTDTQYF.

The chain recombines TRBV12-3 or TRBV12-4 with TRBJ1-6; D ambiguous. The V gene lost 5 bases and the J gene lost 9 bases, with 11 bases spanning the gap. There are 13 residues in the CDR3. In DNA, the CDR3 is TGTGCCAGCAGTCCTCGACAAGGTTCACCCCTCCACTTT. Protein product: CASSPRQGSPLHF.

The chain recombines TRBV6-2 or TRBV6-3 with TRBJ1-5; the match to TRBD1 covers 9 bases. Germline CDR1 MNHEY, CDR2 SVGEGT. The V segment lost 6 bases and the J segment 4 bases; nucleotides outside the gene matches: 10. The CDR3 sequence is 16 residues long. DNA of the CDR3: TGTGCCAGCAGCCAGAGAGGACAGGGGCCTAATCAGCCCCAGCATTTT. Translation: CASSQRGQGPNQPQHF.

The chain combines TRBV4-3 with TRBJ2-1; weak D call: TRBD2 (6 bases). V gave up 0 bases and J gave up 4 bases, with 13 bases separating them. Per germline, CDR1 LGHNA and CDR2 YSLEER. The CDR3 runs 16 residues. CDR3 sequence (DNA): TGCGCCAGCAGCCAAGAGGGCCTAGCGACTTACAATGAGCAGTTCTTC. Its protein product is CASSQEGLATYNEQFF.

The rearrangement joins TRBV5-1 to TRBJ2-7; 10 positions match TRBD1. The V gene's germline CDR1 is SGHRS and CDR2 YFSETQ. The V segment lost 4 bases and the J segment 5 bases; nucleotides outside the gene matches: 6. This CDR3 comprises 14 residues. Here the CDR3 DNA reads TGCGCCAGCAGCCCGACAGGGGGCTCGGACGAGCAGTACTTC. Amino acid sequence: CASSPTGGSDEQYF. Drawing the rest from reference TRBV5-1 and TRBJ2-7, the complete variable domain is KAGVTQTPRYLIKTRGQQVTLSCSPISGHRSVSWYQQTPGQGLQFLFEYFSETQRNKGNFPGRFSGRQFSNSRSEMNVSTLELGDSALYLCASSPTGGSDEQYFGPGTRLTVT.

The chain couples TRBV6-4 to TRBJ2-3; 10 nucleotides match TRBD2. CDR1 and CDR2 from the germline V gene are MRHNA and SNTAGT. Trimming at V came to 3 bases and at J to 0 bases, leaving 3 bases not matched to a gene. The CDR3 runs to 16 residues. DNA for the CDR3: TGTGCCAGCAGTGAACAGCGGGGGGGAAGCACAGATACGCAGTATTTT. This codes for CASSEQRGGSTDTQYF.

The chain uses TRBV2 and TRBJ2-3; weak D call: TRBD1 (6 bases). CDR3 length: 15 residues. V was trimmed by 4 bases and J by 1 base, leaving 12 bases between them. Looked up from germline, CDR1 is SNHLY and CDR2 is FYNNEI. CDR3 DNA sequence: TGTGCCAGCAGTGCCCAGGGGCGGGGCACAGATACGCAGTATTTT. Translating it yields CASSAQGRGTDTQYF.

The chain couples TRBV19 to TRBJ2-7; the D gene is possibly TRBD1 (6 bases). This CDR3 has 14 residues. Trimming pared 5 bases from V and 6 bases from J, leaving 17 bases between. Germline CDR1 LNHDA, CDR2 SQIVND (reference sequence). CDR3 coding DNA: TGTGCCAGTAGTCGAGACAGGACCCGGGTCGAGCAGTACTTC. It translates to CASSRDRTRVEQYF.

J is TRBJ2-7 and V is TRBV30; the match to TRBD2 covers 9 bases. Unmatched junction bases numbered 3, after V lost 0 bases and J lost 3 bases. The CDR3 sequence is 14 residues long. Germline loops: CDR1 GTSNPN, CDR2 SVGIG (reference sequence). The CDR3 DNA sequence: TGTGCCTGGAGTGTGGCGGGAGGGGGCTACGAGCAGTACTTC. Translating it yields CAWSVAGGGYEQYF. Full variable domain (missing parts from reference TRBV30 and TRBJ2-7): SQTIHQWPATLVQPVGSPLSLECTVEGTSNPNLYWYRQAAGRGLQLLFYSVGIGQISSEVPQNLSASRPQDRQFILSSKKLLLSDSGFYLCAWSVAGGGYEQYFGPGTRLTVT.

DNA of the CDR3: TGTGCCAGCAGCTCCGGGACAGGGTATGAGACCCAGTACTTC. This translates into CASSSGTGYETQYF. This rearrangement joins TRBV7-9 to TRBJ2-5; TRBD1 agrees at 9 bases. CDR1 is SEHNR, CDR2 FQNEAQ, per germline (reference sequence). V lost 4 bases, J lost 5 bases, and 5 bases stayed unmatched. CDR3 length equals 14 residues.

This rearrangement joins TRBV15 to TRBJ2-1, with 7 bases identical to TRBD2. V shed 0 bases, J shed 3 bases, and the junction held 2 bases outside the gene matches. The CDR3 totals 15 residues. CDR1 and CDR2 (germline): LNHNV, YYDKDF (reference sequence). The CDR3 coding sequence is TGTGCCACCAGCAGAGAAGCGGGGATCTACAATGAGCAGTTCTTC. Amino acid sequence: CATSREAGIYNEQFF.

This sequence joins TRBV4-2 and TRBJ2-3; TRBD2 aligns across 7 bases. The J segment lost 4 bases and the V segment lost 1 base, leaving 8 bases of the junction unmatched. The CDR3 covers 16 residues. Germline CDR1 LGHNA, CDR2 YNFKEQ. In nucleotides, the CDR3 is TGTGCCAGCAGCCAAGGTTCGACTAGCCCCCCAGATACGCAGTATTTT. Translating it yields CASSQGSTSPPDTQYF.

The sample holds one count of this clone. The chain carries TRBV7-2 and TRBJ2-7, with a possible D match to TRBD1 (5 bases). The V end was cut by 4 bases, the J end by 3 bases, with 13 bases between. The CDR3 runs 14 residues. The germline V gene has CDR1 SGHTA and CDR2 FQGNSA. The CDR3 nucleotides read TGTGCCAGCAGCTCAGGGAAAGTGTACTACGAGCAGTACTTC. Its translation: CASSSGKVYYEQYF.

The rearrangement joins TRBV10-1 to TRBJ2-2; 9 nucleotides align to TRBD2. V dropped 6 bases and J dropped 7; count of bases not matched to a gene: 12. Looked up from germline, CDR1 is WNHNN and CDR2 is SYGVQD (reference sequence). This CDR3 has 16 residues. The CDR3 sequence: CASSAPQREVNGELFF. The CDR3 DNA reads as TGCGCCAGCAGCGCACCTCAGCGGGAGGTTAACGGGGAGCTGTTTTTT.

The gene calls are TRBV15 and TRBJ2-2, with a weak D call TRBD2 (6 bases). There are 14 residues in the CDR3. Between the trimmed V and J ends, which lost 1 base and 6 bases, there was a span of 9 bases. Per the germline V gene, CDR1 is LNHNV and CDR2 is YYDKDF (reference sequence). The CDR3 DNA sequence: TGTGCCACCAGCAGAGGGGGGGTAGCCGGGGAGCTGTTTTTT. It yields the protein CATSRGGVAGELFF.

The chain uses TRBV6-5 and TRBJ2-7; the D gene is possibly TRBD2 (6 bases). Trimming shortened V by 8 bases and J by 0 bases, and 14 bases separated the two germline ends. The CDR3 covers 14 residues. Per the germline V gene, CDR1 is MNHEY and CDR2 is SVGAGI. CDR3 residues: CASGVGGGSYEQYF. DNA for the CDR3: TGTGCCAGCGGGGTGGGAGGAGGCTCCTACGAGCAGTACTTC.